This T cell receptor (beta chain) comes out of a study of PD-L1 blockade in urothelial cancer. Germline CDR1 and CDR2: MNHEY and SVGAGI. V lost 6 bases to trimming and J lost 3 bases, with 16 bases between them. This CDR3 is built from 15 residues. Assay used: immunoSEQ multiplex PCR; TCRdb lists only in-frame clones, some missing. The top ten clones hold less than 3.5% of a sample with approximately 65,000 clones, around 90% of them seen once. The chain couples TRBV6-5 to TRBJ2-3; a possible D gene is TRBD1 (6 bases). This sequence originates from a man aged 60 to 69 with urothelial cancer. Material: PBMCs, obtained around atezolizumab (anti-PD-L1) treatment. The CDR3 is CASSLTGSGTDTQYF. For the CDR3, the DNA is TGTGCCAGCAGCCTCACAGGGTCGGGAACAGATACGCAGTATTTT.